A selection of T cell receptor beta chains follows, all from one sample in a study of read filtering for tumor transcriptome and immune sequencing. TCRdb re-derived calls from the reads in MiXCR, one entry per CDR3 protein. The sample carries around 31,000 distinct CDR3 sequences, 18% recorded once. Sequenced input: a population of CD138-negative cells sorted from bone marrow. These receptors were taken from a donor at least 40 years old with multiple myeloma. The CDR3 runs from the conserved cysteine through the conserved F or W. A D gene is named only where the DNA matches it firmly. Clone size is stated in some rows and not others, as once, few, many or a class when expanded.

len,v_gene,d_gene,j_gene,abundance,CDR3nt,CDR3aa
12,TRBV29-1,.,TRBJ1-2,.,TGCAGCGTTGCGACAGGAGCGAATGGCTACACCTTC,CSVATGANGYTF
14,TRBV9,.,TRBJ1-1,many,TGTGCCAGCAGCGTAGATGGTACGAACACTGAAGCTTTCTTT,CASSVDGTNTEAFF
16,TRBV6-5,.,TRBJ2-6,many,TGTGCCACCCTGGGCGAGGTTACCTCTGGGGCCAACGTCCTGACTTTC,CATLGEVTSGANVLTF
16,TRBV28,.,TRBJ2-2,many,TGTGCCAGCAGTTTCGGCAGGGAACCCTACACCGGGGAGCTGTTTTTT,CASSFGREPYTGELFF
15,TRBV5-1,.,TRBJ2-1,.,TGCGCCAGCAGCTTGGGGGGTACACAATACAATGAGCAGTTCTTC,CASSLGGTQYNEQFF
16,TRBV29-1,.,TRBJ2-7,many,TGCAGCGTTGAAGAGCGAACCGGGACACGAAACTACGAGCAGTACTTC,CSVEERTGTRNYEQYF
12,TRBV4-2,.,TRBJ2-7,many,TGTGCCAGCAGCCCCAGAGGGCTCGAGCAGTACTTC,CASSPRGLEQYF
18,TRBV3-1,TRBD2,TRBJ2-5,many,TGTGCCAGCAGCCCCCGGGGCGGGGGACGAACCCAACAAGAGACCCAGTACTTC,CASSPRGGGRTQQETQYF
12,TRBV5-1,.,TRBJ1-2,many,TGCGCCAGCAGCTTGGATGACTATGGCTACACCTTC,CASSLDDYGYTF
11,TRBV6-6,.,TRBJ2-7,many,TGTGCCAGCAGTTACTCTTTCGAGCAGTACTTC,CASSYSFEQYF